This T cell receptor (beta chain) was sequenced during a study of human T cells and chemical hapten exposure (dated by TCRdb to 2020 to 2023). About the full investigation: For sensitization, 2% DPC in acetone was applied to a 2 cm by 2 cm area of upper inner arm skin. Throughout the approximately 23-week study period, patients were also given weekly therapeutic DPC doses on the scalp. Patch testing was done on the upper back using Finn chambers containing 0.01% DPC, and results were scored after 6 days according to International Contact Dermatitis Research Group standards. Most of the patients in the cohort were female, and the cohort covered alopecia areata with under or over 50% scalp involvement, alopecia totalis and alopecia universalis. Libraries were pooled for sequencing, and variation in per-sample TCR yields was attributed mainly to small differences in library volumes within the pool. Peripheral blood TCR repertoire changes were tracked in vivo in alopecia patients during primary and secondary sensitization to the hapten diphenylcyclopropenone (DPC). Patient blood was sampled pre-sensitization (week 0) and at 2, 6 and about 24 weeks after DPC sensitization. For TCR sequencing, blood came from 25 to 30 alopecia patients at anywhere from one to four time points (pre-sensitization, 2, 6 and 24 weeks).

From the cysteine up to the phenylalanine, the CDR3 has a length of 14 residues. The kept DNA is CDR3 alone, 42 bases in frame from the first base. CDR1 LNHDA and CDR2 SQIVND were looked up in the germline V gene (reference sequence). V loses 6 bases, J loses 1 base, and the germline ends lie 12 bases apart. This clonotype has at least ten counts. The antigen this receptor binds is unknown. One base away there is no much larger clone; base qualities are not given. In light of the paper, this sample's time point label describes: patch test 1, 2 weeks after DPC sensitization. The treatment or condition label for this specimen denotes: therapeutic diphenylcyclopropenone sensitization with weekly scalp DPC. At each patch-test visit, blood was drawn before the patch test was applied. Eligible patients were aged 18 to 70, diagnosed with alopecia, deemed suitable for DPC therapy, and excluded if pregnant. Total RNA was extracted from unfractionated whole blood that had been collected in Tempus Blood RNA tubes.

Results the study describes overall, beyond this receptor: Because every patient had alopecia, a presumed autoimmune disease, the patients' immune response might differ from that of healthy individuals. The number of TCRs above 1 in 1000 frequency did not change with DPC sensitization; there was no evidence of global repertoire structure alterations. Expanded TCRs formed significantly more large CDR3 similarity clusters than pre-sensitization or healthy control sets, consistent with antigen-driven responses. Repeated subsampling changed both the strength of the expansion versus patch-test correlation and the threshold at which that correlation became significant. A positive correlation was found between the number of PT1 expanded TCRs and patch test score, with significance reached at thresholds 8, 16 and 32 but not 4.

Library preparation employed RACE. The sample was run on a NextSeq 500. Library preparation attached unique molecular identifiers to individual cDNA molecules for quantitative, reproducible TCR counting. Each blood RNA sample was used to sequence both TCR alpha and TCR beta chains. Turning to the authors' computational methods: Samples had a median of around 92,000 TCRs, with a range from roughly 20,000 to 700,000. V, J and CDR3 annotation of the TCR reads was performed with the Decombinator software suite. To make PS versus PT1 abundance plots, every sample was subsampled to the same number of TCRs (28,000). Expanded TCRs were defined as absent before sensitization and observed at least eight times at the 2-week time point. The raw public data were reprocessed by TCRdb itself: fastp quality trimming at Q25, MiXCR clonotype calling, in-frame beta chains only. Rows merge per CDR3 protein into single entries with the most common DNA and genes. For this entry, the V and J calls and clone size follow TCRdb and not the study's own pipeline. Present in this sample are 90,000 to 120,000 distinct CDR3 sequences, about 10% of which were seen just once. The ten largest clonotypes hold roughly 3.3% of the sample.

The V and J segments used are TRBV19 and TRBJ1-1, with TRBD1 tentatively as D gene (5 bases match). The sequencing used whole blood, collected in connection with sensitization to the hapten diphenylcyclopropenone (DPC). The origin of this receptor is a woman between 40 and 55 years old with alopecia areata. Some clones in this sample may be carry-over from other donors' samples. The CDR3 corresponds to CASRQTEGNTEAFF. The DNA sequence is as follows: TGTGCCAGTAGACAGACAGAGGGGAACACTGAAGCTTTCTTT. Reference TRBV19 and TRBJ1-1 genes cover what lies past the CDR3, so the full variable domain is DGGITQSPKYLFRKEGQNVTLSCEQNLNHDAMYWYRQDPGQGLRLIYYSQIVNDFQKGDIAEGYSVSREKKESFPLTVTSAQKNPTAFYLCASRQTEGNTEAFFGQGTRLTVV.